These 31 T cell receptor beta chains share one sample of origin, sequenced in a study of T cell repertoires in cytomegalovirus infection. TCRdb independently ran MiXCR on the reads; one entry per CDR3 protein. Of about 300,000 distinct CDR3 sequences listed, around 9.6% are singletons. The material sequenced was PBMCs. The receptor source for this set is a human donor in good health (CMV status not recorded). Some clones in this sample may be carry-over from other donors' samples.

This clonotype was found a few times. V usage is TRBV28 and J usage is TRBJ1-5; D remains unclear. The length of the CDR3 is 12 residues. Looked up from germline, CDR1 is MDHEN and CDR2 is SYDVKM. The V gene lost 7 bases and the J gene lost 6 bases, with 10 bases spanning the gap. CDR3 in amino acids: CASTINIQPQHF. The DNA for the CDR3 is TGTGCCAGCACCATTAACATTCAGCCCCAGCATTTT.

The chain has TRBV10-3 and TRBJ1-2, with TRBD1 as a possible D gene (5 bases). Per the germline V gene, CDR1 is ENHRY and CDR2 is SYGVKD. The CDR3 has 13 amino acids. V was shortened by 7 bases and J by 2 bases, with 11 bases between the two germline ends. For the CDR3, the DNA is TGTGCCATCATGTCAGAGGGGAACTATGGCTACACCTTC. It translates to CAIMSEGNYGYTF.

The sample holds a few counts of this clonotype. The V and J genes are TRBV7-2 and TRBJ1-2; D not certain. Trimming took off 1 base at V and 4 bases at J, with 7 bases between the two ends. CDR1 is SGHTA and CDR2 is FQGNSA in the germline V gene. The CDR3 runs 13 residues. CDR3 bases: TGTGCCAGCAGCTTAGAGCTCCTCTATGGCTACACCTTC. Translated, it gives CASSLELLYGYTF.

This clonotype was seen only a few times. The chain carries TRBV27 and TRBJ2-2; TRBD1 might be the D (6 bases). CDR3 length: 13 amino acids. Germline-derived CDR1 and CDR2 are MNHEY and SMNVEV (reference sequence). The germline V and J ends were trimmed by 5 bases and 8 bases, with 12 bases remaining between them. The CDR3 loop reads CASSPWTAGELFF. CDR3 DNA sequence: TGTGCCAGCAGTCCCTGGACAGCAGGGGAGCTGTTTTTT.

In this sample, this clonotype turned up many times. V gene TRBV7-2 combines with J gene TRBJ1-5; D remains ambiguous. The germline V gene encodes CDR1 SGHTA and CDR2 FQGNSA. The CDR3 covers 16 residues. Trimming shortened V by 2 bases and J by 6 bases, and 17 bases separated the two germline ends. DNA for the CDR3: TGTGCCAGCAGCTTAACCTTGGCAGGTATCAGTCAGCCCCAGCATTTT. Translated, it gives CASSLTLAGISQPQHF.

This chain links TRBV19 with TRBJ2-1; D gene ambiguous. Trimming shortened V by 5 bases and J by 10 bases, and 15 bases separated the two germline ends. Germline V gene lookup returns CDR1 LNHDA and CDR2 SQIVND (reference sequence). This CDR3 contains 13 residues. For the CDR3, the DNA is TGTGCCAGTAGTGTTACTTGTGTGGGAGAGCAGTTCTTC. It codes for CASSVTCVGEQFF.

This clonotype was recorded many times. CDR3 in amino acids: CASSLRRDPEAFF. The CDR3 nucleotides read TGTGCCAGCAGCCTGCGGCGGGACCCTGAAGCTTTCTTT. V is TRBV5-6 and J is TRBJ1-1; D perhaps matches TRBD1 (5 bases). The CDR3 has 13 amino acids. Germline V lookup: CDR1 SGHDT, CDR2 YYEEEE. V gave up 4 bases and J gave up 6 bases, with 13 bases separating them.

Comment on this clonotype: A much larger clone is a single base away; this may be a read error. The chain combines TRBV20-1 with TRBJ1-3; D possibly corresponds to TRBD1 (5 bases). CDR1 is DFQATT, CDR2 SNEGSKA, per germline (reference sequence). Trimming left V 7 bases short and J 4 bases short, with 14 bases between. The CDR3 is made up of 13 amino acids. The CDR3 nucleotides read TGCAGTGGCGCCGTGGGGGGGGGAAACACCATATATTTT. The encoded protein is CSGAVGGGNTIYF.

This clonotype was counted at least ten times. The chain employs TRBV11-2 and TRBJ1-5; D possibly corresponds to TRBD1 (5 bases). Germline V gene data show CDR1 as SGHAT and CDR2 as FQNNGV. V lost 5 bases and J lost 7, with 18 bases in between. The CDR3 contains 15 residues. CDR3 DNA sequence: TGTGCCAGCAGCCCTATGGGGGAAGTCGGACAGCCCCAGCATTTT. This encodes CASSPMGEVGQPQHF.

This clonotype was detected ten times or more. This sequence joins TRBV29-1 and TRBJ1-4; D is unclear. CDR1 is SQVTM, CDR2 ANQGSEA, per germline. The ends were cut back, 5 bases at V and 5 bases at J, with 9 bases in the middle. This CDR3 region has 12 residues. The CDR3 loop reads CSVYGENEKLFF. CDR3 nucleotide sequence: TGCAGCGTTTACGGGGAGAATGAAAAACTGTTTTTT.

This clonotype was detected ten times or more. V and J are TRBV27 and TRBJ2-1, with TRBD1 identical over 7 bases. Per germline, CDR1 MNHEY and CDR2 SMNVEV (reference sequence). V lost 2 bases and J lost 7; bases outside the gene matches: 11. This CDR3 is built from 16 residues. CDR3 protein: CASSLADRVSGNEQFF. CDR3 bases: TGTGCCAGCAGTTTAGCAGACAGGGTTTCAGGGAATGAGCAGTTCTTC.

This clonotype appeared many times. The chain links TRBV19 to TRBJ2-1; 11 positions agree with TRBD2. The CDR3 covers 18 residues. CDR1 LNHDA and CDR2 SQIVND come from the germline V gene (reference sequence). With 7 bases clipped from V and 2 bases from J, the junction kept 13 bases outside the gene matches. The CDR3 is CASTRWLAGGRPYNEQFF. CDR3 DNA: TGTGCCAGTACCCGGTGGCTAGCGGGGGGCCGGCCCTACAATGAGCAGTTCTTC. Based on the CDR3 plus reference TRBV19 and TRBJ2-1, the full variable domain is DGGITQSPKYLFRKEGQNVTLSCEQNLNHDAMYWYRQDPGQGLRLIYYSQIVNDFQKGDIAEGYSVSREKKESFPLTVTSAQKNPTAFYLCASTRWLAGGRPYNEQFFGPGTRLTVL.

The table lists this clonotype with a few counts. The V gene is TRBV4-3, the J gene TRBJ1-2; no clear D. V lost 0 bases, J lost 1 base, and 6 bases lay in between. This CDR3 spans 14 amino acids. CDR1 is LGHNA and CDR2 is YSLEER in the germline V gene. For the CDR3, the DNA is TGCGCCAGCAGCCAAGATCACGGTAACTATGGCTACACCTTC. Its protein product is CASSQDHGNYGYTF.

This clonotype was seen ten or more times. The chain recombines TRBV7-6 with TRBJ1-6, with unresolved D. CDR1 is SGHVS and CDR2 is FNYEAQ in the germline V gene. This CDR3 is built from 15 residues. V was cut by 5 bases and J by 4 bases, with 12 bases left in between. CDR3 sequence: CASSPTDTYNSPLHF. For the CDR3, the DNA is TGTGCCAGCAGCCCGACCGATACTTATAATTCACCCCTCCACTTT.

This clonotype showed up many times. The chain links TRBV7-2 to TRBJ1-3; maybe TRBD1 (5 bases). The CDR3 is 16 amino acids. V gave up 1 base and J gave up 0 bases, with 10 bases separating them. Germline loops: CDR1 SGHTA, CDR2 FQGNSA. The CDR3: CASSLGTGISGNTIYF. The CDR3 coding sequence is TGTGCCAGCAGCTTAGGTACAGGAATCTCTGGAAACACCATATATTTT. The variable domain in full, with the rest retrieved from reference TRBV7-2 and TRBJ1-3, is GAGVSQSPSNKVTEKGKDVELRCDPISGHTALYWYRQSLGQGLEFLIYFQGNSAPDKSGLPSDRFSAERTGGSVSTLTIQRTQQEDSAVYLCASSLGTGISGNTIYFGEGSWLTVV.

The table lists this clonotype with many counts. The V call is TRBV7-9, the J call TRBJ2-7; 7 positions agree with TRBD2. The J segment lost 6 bases and the V segment lost 1 base, leaving 3 bases of the junction unmatched. There are 13 residues in the CDR3. Germline-derived CDR1 and CDR2 are SEHNR and FQNEAQ (reference sequence). CDR3 sequence: CASSLGEGFEQYF. DNA of the CDR3: TGTGCCAGCAGCTTAGGGGAGGGATTCGAGCAGTACTTC.

CDR3 amino acids: CASTFGRTNYGYTF. In nucleotides, the CDR3 is TGTGCCAGTACCTTTGGACGGACTAACTATGGCTACACCTTC. The chain is built from TRBV19 and TRBJ1-2, with no clear D. This CDR3 is 14 amino acids long. Germline V lookup: CDR1 LNHDA, CDR2 SQIVND (reference sequence). Deletions cut 7 bases from V and 0 bases from J, with 12 bases between.

This chain uses TRBV6-5 with TRBJ2-3, with no clear D. The germline V gene encodes CDR1 MNHEY and CDR2 SVGAGI. V dropped 2 bases and J dropped 5 bases, with 17 bases sitting between them. The CDR3 runs 16 residues. CDR3 residues: CASSYRRALVGDTQYF. DNA for the CDR3: TGTGCCAGCAGTTACCGGAGAGCATTGGTTGGAGATACGCAGTATTTT.

The chain recombines TRBV24-1 with TRBJ2-5, with D unresolved. This CDR3 is built from 12 residues. The ends were cut back, 5 bases at V and 7 bases at J, with 10 bases in the middle. The germline CDR1 and CDR2 sequences are KGHDR and SFDVKD. This chain's CDR3 is CATSASSGTQYF. CDR3 sequence (DNA): TGTGCCACCAGTGCCTCCTCCGGGACCCAGTACTTC.

This clonotype was seen ten or more times. This chain uses TRBV7-9 with TRBJ1-5; TRBD1 might be the D (5 bases). The CDR3 contains 14 residues. CDR1 is SEHNR, CDR2 FQNEAQ, per germline (reference sequence). V lost 5 bases and J 4 bases, leaving 12 bases between the germline ends. The CDR3 is CASSARDGNQPQHF. For the CDR3, the DNA is TGTGCCAGCAGCGCAAGGGACGGAAATCAGCCCCAGCATTTT.

In this sample, this clonotype turned up many times. V usage is TRBV7-9 and J usage is TRBJ2-1, with 10 bases matching TRBD1. The length of the CDR3 is 15 residues. Germline V gene sequence: CDR1 SEHNR, CDR2 FQNEAQ (reference sequence). The J segment lost 7 bases and the V segment lost 5 bases, leaving 8 bases of the junction unmatched. The CDR3 sequence is CASSPGQGEANEQFF. CDR3 sequence (DNA): TGTGCCAGCAGCCCCGGACAGGGGGAAGCGAATGAGCAGTTCTTC.

At least ten counts were recorded for this clonotype. The J gene is TRBJ2-3, the V gene TRBV10-3; TRBD1 might be the D (6 bases). Trimming pared 2 bases from V and 3 bases from J, leaving 9 bases between. CDR1 is ENHRY and CDR2 is SYGVKD in the germline V gene. The CDR3 runs 14 residues. In DNA form, the CDR3 reads TGTGCCATCAGTGAGGGCAGGGGTACAGATACGCAGTATTTT. Translating gives CAISEGRGTDTQYF.

V usage is TRBV14 and J usage is TRBJ2-5; 10 bases are a match to TRBD1. V lost 4 bases to trimming and J lost 5 bases; unmatched junction nucleotides: 7. Germline-derived CDR1 and CDR2 are SGHDN and FVKESK. This CDR3 comprises 15 residues. The DNA for the CDR3 is TGTGCCAGCAGCCCGAAGACAGGGGGCGCGGAGACCCAGTACTTC. Protein product: CASSPKTGGAETQYF.

This clonotype has at least ten counts. J is TRBJ2-7 and V is TRBV7-8; the match to TRBD1 covers 7 bases. The CDR3 has 13 residues. Losses at the gene ends were 8 bases for V and 3 bases for J; bases not matched to a gene: 7. CDR1 is SGHVS, CDR2 FQNEAQ, per germline. The DNA of the CDR3 is TGTGCCAGCCGCCAAGGGACAGTCTACGAGCAGTACTTC. Translation: CASRQGTVYEQYF.

This clonotype was picked up many times. V and J are TRBV28 and TRBJ1-5; TRBD1 is a possible D gene (6 bases). This CDR3 region has 14 residues. V lost 6 bases to trimming and J lost 4 bases, with 13 bases between them. The germline V gene encodes CDR1 MDHEN and CDR2 SYDVKM. CDR3 amino acids: CASSLPGANQPQHF. DNA for the CDR3: TGTGCCAGCAGCCTCCCAGGGGCGAATCAGCCCCAGCATTTT.

There are many counts of this clonotype. The chain couples TRBV28 to TRBJ2-3; TRBD1 matches at 7 bases. Germline V CDR1 and CDR2: MDHEN, SYDVKM. After removal of 1 base from V and 10 bases from J, the junction contained 2 bases not matched to a gene. The CDR3 is 12 amino acids. Here the CDR3 DNA reads TGTGCCAGCAGTTTATCTCAGGGGGCGCAGTATTTT. It yields the protein CASSLSQGAQYF.

This clonotype was picked up many times. The genes are TRBV6-2 or TRBV6-3 and TRBJ2-1, with TRBD2 matching over 13 bases. CDR3 size: 14 residues. With V trimmed by 7 bases and J by 9 bases, 6 bases remained unmatched. Germline lookup yields CDR1 MNHEY and CDR2 SVGEGT. CDR3 amino acids: CASIGTSGGGEQFF. The DNA for the CDR3 is TGTGCCAGCATAGGTACTAGCGGGGGGGGTGAGCAGTTCTTC.

This clonotype came up many times. In nucleotides, the CDR3 is TGTGCCAGCAGTTTAACCAGAGGGGGAGCCGTTTATAGCAATCAGCCCCAGCATTTT. Translated, it gives CASSLTRGGAVYSNQPQHF. The chain joins TRBV28 to TRBJ1-5; a possible D gene is TRBD1 (6 bases). The V gene's germline CDR1 is MDHEN and CDR2 SYDVKM. This CDR3 is built from 19 residues. V gave up 2 bases and J gave up 0 bases, with 20 bases separating them. The variable domain in full, with the rest retrieved from reference TRBV28 and TRBJ1-5, is DVKVTQSSRYLVKRTGEKVFLECVQDMDHENMFWYRQDPGLGLRLIYFSYDVKMKEKGDIPEGYSVSREKKERFSLILESASTNQTSMYLCASSLTRGGAVYSNQPQHFGDGTRLSIL.

This sequence joins TRBV20-1 and TRBJ2-1, with 8 bases matching TRBD2. Trimming cost V 3 bases and J 10 bases; bases outside gene matches: 14. The length of the CDR3 is 15 residues. CDR1 is DFQATT and CDR2 is SNEGSKA in the germline V gene (reference sequence). The CDR3 DNA reads TGCAGTGCTAGGCCCCCCCAGCGGGGGATAGGGGAGCAGTTCTTC. This codes for CSARPPQRGIGEQFF.

Only a few counts were recorded for this clonotype. The V call is TRBV7-9, the J call TRBJ1-5; D is unclear. Germline V gene data show CDR1 as SEHNR and CDR2 as FQNEAQ (reference sequence). The CDR3 extends over 14 amino acids. V lost 5 bases and J lost 4, with 12 bases in between. DNA of the CDR3: TGTGCCAGCAGCGTTACAAGTAGTAATCAGCCCCAGCATTTT. Translating gives CASSVTSSNQPQHF.

The table lists this clonotype with many counts. CDR3 coding DNA: TGTGCCAGCAGCCGCGGGGGGATGAACACCGGGGAGCTGTTTTTT. The encoded protein is CASSRGGMNTGELFF. The V gene is TRBV7-8, the J gene TRBJ2-2; 8 bases fit TRBD2. J gave up 1 base and V 5 bases, and 3 bases lay outside the gene matches. The germline CDR1 and CDR2 sequences are SGHVS and FQNEAQ. The length of the CDR3 is 15 residues.